What follows are 7 T cell receptor beta chains derived from one specimen sequenced in a study of CD8+ T cells in alopecia areata. cDNA serving as the sequencing template came from extracted, reverse transcribed RNA. The data were produced by immunoSEQ multiplex PCR, yet TCRdb's version contains in-frame clones alone and is incomplete. Of a few hundred thousand clones listed, more than 50% are singletons. Sequenced material: CD8+ T cells sorted from blood. All receptors derive from a human donor in good health.

The chain uses TRBV2 and TRBJ2-5; no firm D call. Germline-derived CDR1 and CDR2 are SNHLY and FYNNEI. CDR3 length: 13 residues. Trimming shortened V by 6 bases and J by 0 bases, and 8 bases separated the two germline ends. CDR3 DNA: TGTGCCAGCAGATCCGGGTACCAAGAGACCCAGTACTTC. Translating gives CASRSGYQETQYF.

The gene calls are TRBV5-4 and TRBJ2-3; D gene ambiguous. The CDR3 covers 14 residues. Trimming removed 3 bases from V and 2 bases from J, with 10 bases in between. Germline V lookup: CDR1 SGHNT, CDR2 YYREEE (reference sequence). DNA of the CDR3: TGTGCCAGCAGCTACCTGGGCCCCACAGATACGCAGTATTTT. Its translation is CASSYLGPTDTQYF.

V usage is TRBV28 and J usage is TRBJ2-7, with D tentatively TRBD1 (6 bases). The germline gives CDR1 MDHEN, CDR2 SYDVKM. V lost 5 bases and J 3 bases, leaving 11 bases between the germline ends. This CDR3 region has 13 residues. This CDR3 reads CASSPQGNYEQYF. DNA of the CDR3: TGTGCCAGCAGTCCACAGGGTAACTACGAGCAGTACTTC.

The rearrangement uses TRBV5-6 and TRBJ1-5, with D perhaps TRBD1 (5 bases). CDR3 size: 14 residues. The V gene lost 4 bases and the J gene lost 7 bases, with 15 bases spanning the gap. Germline V gene data show CDR1 as SGHDT and CDR2 as YYEEEE. CDR3 sequence reads: CASSRRGEEQPQHF. The CDR3 DNA reads TGTGCCAGCAGCCGAAGGGGCGAGGAGCAGCCCCAGCATTTT.

This clone was seen only once. The chain couples TRBV4-1 to TRBJ2-5; D is uncertain. V lost 2 bases, J lost 5 bases, and 12 bases lay in between. From germline, CDR1 is MGHRA and CDR2 YSYEKL. The CDR3 totals 14 residues. The CDR3 spells CASSQSQGLETQYF. CDR3 nucleotide sequence: TGCGCCAGCAGCCAATCGCAAGGGCTGGAGACCCAGTACTTC.

The CDR3 coding sequence is TGTGCCAGCAGCTTAGGAACTAGCGCAATGGAGACCCAGTACTTC. It specifies CASSLGTSAMETQYF. This chain uses TRBV25-1 with TRBJ2-5, with 7 bases aligning to TRBD2. The V and J ends lost 6 bases and 5 bases, in that order; junction bases with no gene match: 12. Per germline, CDR1 MGHDK and CDR2 SYGVNS. The CDR3 length is 15 residues.

This sequence joins TRBV6-5 and TRBJ1-2, with 8 bases identical to TRBD1. CDR3 length equals 14 residues. Germline V lookup: CDR1 MNHEY, CDR2 SVGAGI. With V trimmed by 6 bases and J by 8 bases, 11 bases remained unmatched. The CDR3 sequence: CASSFRQGMSGYTF. The CDR3 DNA reads as TGTGCCAGCAGCTTCAGACAGGGGATGTCGGGCTACACCTTC.